A single sample gave rise to the 30 T cell receptor beta chains below, sequenced in a study of shared clonotypes between healthy human individuals. Libraries were prepared by immunoSEQ multiplex PCR; TCRdb keeps only in-frame clonotypes and omits some of them. The table has 1.4 million to 1.5 million clones, around 97% seen once. Sample: naive CD4+ T cells sorted from blood. Specified subset: CD45RA+ positively selected. The receptors come from a man under 40 in good health.

The genes are TRBV29-1 and TRBJ2-7; D may match TRBD1 or TRBD2 (5 bases each). The V gene's germline CDR1 is SQVTM and CDR2 ANQGSEA. The CDR3 length is 11 residues. The V end was cut by 5 bases, the J end by 2 bases, with 7 bases between. The CDR3 protein is CSVRDAYEQYF. Written as DNA, the CDR3 is TGCAGCGTTCGGGACGCCTACGAGCAGTACTTC.

The rearrangement uses TRBV2 and TRBJ1-1; 7 bases align to TRBD1. Germline V gene data show CDR1 as SNHLY and CDR2 as FYNNEI. J gave up 0 bases and V 6 bases, and 7 bases lay outside the gene matches. There are 15 residues in the CDR3. The CDR3 sequence: CASSLLQGVNTEAFF. The CDR3 DNA reads TGTGCCAGCAGCTTACTCCAGGGGGTGAACACTGAAGCTTTCTTT.

The chain links TRBV6-6 to TRBJ1-2, with D perhaps matching TRBD1 (5 bases). Looked up from germline, CDR1 is MNHNY and CDR2 is SVGAGI (reference sequence). This CDR3 contains 15 residues. Trimming shortened V by 6 bases and J by 4 bases, and 18 bases separated the two germline ends. In DNA, the CDR3 is TGTGCCAGCAGAAAAGACCCGGGGACGGCCTATGGCTACACCTTC. Protein product: CASRKDPGTAYGYTF.

In regard to this clone: Other DNA sequences in the same sample also yield this CDR3. The chain is built from TRBV5-1 and TRBJ2-7; D is ambiguous. Trimming shortened V by 0 bases and J by 4 bases, and 8 bases separated the two germline ends. The CDR3 consists of 13 residues. Germline V gene lookup returns CDR1 SGHRS and CDR2 YFSETQ. The CDR3 region is CASSLDRLYEQYF. CDR3 DNA: TGCGCCAGCAGCTTGGATCGGCTTTACGAGCAGTACTTC.

This chain joins TRBV19 and TRBJ1-1; D ambiguous. The CDR3 has 14 amino acids. V lost 5 bases and J lost 5, with 15 bases in between. Germline values: CDR1 LNHDA, CDR2 SQIVND (reference sequence). DNA of the CDR3: TGTGCCAGTAGTGGGCTACGGGGAGTGACTGAAGCTTTCTTT. This gives the protein CASSGLRGVTEAFF.

The table lists this clone with a count of one. Additional DNA sequences in this sample encode the identical CDR3. V and J are TRBV6-1 and TRBJ1-2; D unresolved. The germline V gene has CDR1 MNHNS and CDR2 SASEGT. V was clipped by 2 bases and J by 1 base, with 5 bases between them. The CDR3 runs to 13 residues. CDR3 loop: CASSETYNYGYTF. The CDR3 DNA is TGTGCCAGCAGTGAAACCTATAACTATGGCTACACCTTC.

This chain's CDR3 is CASSQVIPWASGRLSSYNEQFF. The CDR3 coding sequence is TGCGCCAGCAGCCAAGTGATCCCATGGGCTAGCGGGAGGTTGAGCTCCTACAATGAGCAGTTCTTC. The chain uses TRBV4-3 and TRBJ2-1; 11 bases fit TRBD2. Germline CDR1 reads LGHNA; CDR2 reads YSLEER. The trim removed 1 base at V and 0 bases at J, leaving 17 bases unmatched. CDR3 size: 22 residues.

This clone was detected once. V is TRBV6-5 and J is TRBJ2-7; TRBD2 is a possible D gene (6 bases). This CDR3 is 15 amino acids long. Trimming took off 4 bases at V and 0 bases at J, with 13 bases between the two ends. Germline V gene lookup returns CDR1 MNHEY and CDR2 SVGAGI. The CDR3 coding sequence is TGTGCCAGCAGTTCTCTCGCGGGGAGCTCCTACGAGCAGTACTTC. It encodes CASSSLAGSSYEQYF.

This clone was picked up one time. The chain carries TRBV6-1 and TRBJ1-1; TRBD1 might be the D (5 bases). The V gene lost 6 bases and the J gene lost 5 bases, with 16 bases spanning the gap. The germline V gene encodes CDR1 MNHNS and CDR2 SASEGT. The CDR3 loop spans 14 amino acids. The DNA of the CDR3 is TGTGCCAGCAGGAAAGAAGGGGTTTCAACTGAAGCTTTCTTT. This sequence encodes CASRKEGVSTEAFF.

The chain carries TRBV5-3 and TRBJ2-4; unclear D gene. TRBV5-3 has ORF status, its function being uncertain. The CDR3 has 15 amino acids. V dropped 5 bases and J dropped 2 bases, with 14 bases sitting between them. The CDR3 loop reads CARRNTWLPKNIQYF. The CDR3 nucleotides are TGTGCCAGAAGGAATACGTGGCTGCCCAAAAACATTCAGTACTTC.

The CDR3 region has the DNA TGTGCCAGCACCCCGGACAGTCGCTCTGGAAACACCATATATTTT. Translated, it gives CASTPDSRSGNTIYF. The J gene is TRBJ1-3, the V gene TRBV6-6; possibly TRBD1 for D (6 bases). Trimming pared 7 bases from V and 0 bases from J, leaving 13 bases between. The CDR3 consists of 15 residues. Germline V gives CDR1 MNHNY, CDR2 SVGAGI (reference sequence).

The rearrangement links TRBV6-5 to TRBJ1-5, with 10 positions matching TRBD1. From germline, CDR1 is MNHEY and CDR2 SVGAGI. CDR3 length equals 15 residues. With 9 bases clipped from V and 6 bases from J, the junction kept 11 bases outside the gene matches. CDR3: CASRDRGVSPQPQHF. DNA for the CDR3: TGTGCCAGTCGGGACAGGGGAGTTTCCCCTCAGCCCCAGCATTTT.

The V gene is TRBV28, the J gene TRBJ2-2; tentative D call: TRBD1 (5 bases). Germline V gives CDR1 MDHEN, CDR2 SYDVKM. Trimming took off 7 bases at V and 7 bases at J, with 10 bases between the two ends. The CDR3 is made up of 12 amino acids. The CDR3 sequence: CASNDRFGELFF. CDR3 DNA: TGTGCCAGCAACGACAGATTCGGGGAGCTGTTTTTT.

CDR3 loop: CASSYRTSGFSMTYEQYF. CDR3 nucleotides: TGCGCCAGCAGCTATAGGACTAGCGGATTCAGTATGACCTACGAGCAGTACTTC. The chain couples TRBV5-1 to TRBJ2-7; TRBD2 matches at 10 bases. The CDR3 contains 18 residues. V lost 3 bases and J lost 2; bases outside the gene matches: 14. Per the germline V gene, CDR1 is SGHRS and CDR2 is YFSETQ.

This chain connects TRBV11-2 to TRBJ2-1; 9 bases map to TRBD2. Germline-derived CDR1 and CDR2 are SGHAT and FQNNGV. V shed 5 bases, J shed 3 bases, and the junction held 8 bases outside the gene matches. There are 16 residues in the CDR3. The DNA for the CDR3 is TGTGCCAGCAGCCACAGAGCGGGAGGCTACTACAATGAGCAGTTCTTC. It translates to CASSHRAGGYYNEQFF.

The chain has TRBV7-2 and TRBJ2-1; 11 bases line up with TRBD2. With V trimmed by 6 bases and J by 3 bases, 16 bases remained unmatched. The germline V gene has CDR1 SGHTA and CDR2 FQGNSA. This CDR3 region has 19 residues. This chain's CDR3 is CASSYLLAGTSGGYNEQFF. The DNA of the CDR3 is TGTGCCAGCAGTTACCTCCTGGCCGGGACTAGCGGAGGCTACAATGAGCAGTTCTTC.

This chain uses TRBV4-2 with TRBJ1-5, with unresolved D. The germline V gene encodes CDR1 LGHNA and CDR2 YNFKEQ. The CDR3 contains 13 residues. With 1 base removed from V and 7 bases from J, the gap between germline ends came to 8 bases. CDR3 DNA sequence: TGTGCCAGCAGCCAAGTCAAGGGACAGCCCCAGCATTTT. This translates into CASSQVKGQPQHF.

The J gene is TRBJ2-7, the V gene TRBV27, with 9 bases matching TRBD1. J lost 2 bases, V lost 5 bases, and 4 bases had no gene match. In germline, CDR1 is MNHEY, CDR2 SMNVEV (reference sequence). This CDR3 comprises 14 residues. The CDR3 coding sequence is TGTGCCAGCAGTAAGGACAGGGGACCCTACGAGCAGTACTTC. Encoded protein: CASSKDRGPYEQYF.

The V call is TRBV29-1, the J call TRBJ2-5; D gene unclear. CDR3 length equals 15 residues. Germline values: CDR1 SQVTM, CDR2 ANQGSEA. Trimming left V 1 base short and J 0 bases short, with 12 bases between. Written as DNA, the CDR3 is TGCAGCGTTGAAGCGAACAGCCCGTACCAAGAGACCCAGTACTTC. Translation gives CSVEANSPYQETQYF.

The chain carries TRBV10-2 and TRBJ1-1; no definite D call. Between the trimmed V and J ends, which lost 4 bases and 0 bases, there was a span of 12 bases. This CDR3 spans 15 amino acids. Per the germline V gene, CDR1 is WSHSY and CDR2 is SAAADI. The CDR3 DNA reads as TGCGCCAGCAGTGTCTCTAGGAACGTGAACACTGAAGCTTTCTTT. Amino acid sequence: CASSVSRNVNTEAFF.

Of note for this clone: At one boundary the junction diverges from the germline segment, which might be a read error. V and J are TRBV19 and TRBJ2-7; 14 bases agree with TRBD2. From germline, CDR1 is LNHDA and CDR2 SQIVND (reference sequence). The CDR3 covers 16 residues. CDR3 residues: CASSIGGLAGGSEQYF. CDR3 nucleotides: TGTGCCAGTAGCATAGGCGGACTAGCGGGAGGAAGCGAGCAGTACTTC. Full variable domain (rest looked up from reference TRBV19 and TRBJ2-7): DGGITQSPKYLFRKEGQNVTLSCEQNLNHDAMYWYRQDPGQGLRLIYYSQIVNDFQKGDIAEGYSVSREKKESFPLTVTSAQKNPTAFYLCASSIGGLAGGSEQYFGPGTRLTVT.

This chain joins TRBV10-3 and TRBJ2-7; D may be TRBD2 (6 bases). Germline V lookup: CDR1 ENHRY, CDR2 SYGVKD. The CDR3 is 12 residues long. V lost 8 bases and J 3 bases, leaving 11 bases between the germline ends. The CDR3 reads CAIGGSFYEQYF. The CDR3 DNA is TGTGCCATCGGAGGGAGCTTCTACGAGCAGTACTTC.

This clone was counted a single time. The V call is TRBV28, the J call TRBJ2-7; no clear D. V was trimmed by 3 bases and J by 3 bases, leaving 15 bases between them. The germline V gene encodes CDR1 MDHEN and CDR2 SYDVKM. The CDR3 sequence is 15 residues long. For the CDR3, the DNA is TGTGCCAGCAGTTTCGGTGTCTCAGAACGCTACGAGCAGTACTTC. Its protein is CASSFGVSERYEQYF.

The V and J genes are TRBV5-1 and TRBJ2-5, with TRBD1 matching over 7 bases. The CDR3 runs to 14 residues. After removal of 6 bases from V and 2 bases from J, the junction contained 7 bases not matched to a gene. CDR1 is SGHRS and CDR2 is YFSETQ in the germline V gene. Here the CDR3 DNA reads TGCGCCAGCATGGTCGACAGGGTTCAAGAGACCCAGTACTTC. Translating gives CASMVDRVQETQYF.

This sequence joins TRBV6-6 and TRBJ1-3; D not resolved. V lost 5 bases and J 0 bases, leaving 11 bases between the germline ends. The CDR3 has 15 amino acids. Germline CDR1 is MNHNY and CDR2 is SVGAGI (reference sequence). CDR3 in DNA: TGTGCCAGCAGTCAGCCCCCGGCCTCTGGAAACACCATATATTTT. This encodes CASSQPPASGNTIYF.

In this sample, this clone turned up once. The rearrangement joins TRBV4-3 to TRBJ1-1; TRBD1 is a possible D gene (5 bases). CDR1 LGHNA and CDR2 YSLEER come from the germline V gene. The CDR3 spans 14 residues. Deletions cut 3 bases from V and 7 bases from J, with 15 bases between. DNA of the CDR3: TGCGCCAGCAGCCATGCCAGGGAGCAGGGTGAAGCTTTCTTT. It codes for CASSHAREQGEAFF.

The chain combines TRBV11-2 with TRBJ2-7, with 8 nucleotides matching TRBD1. The CDR3 contains 16 residues. V lost 3 bases and J lost 3; bases outside the gene matches: 10. Per germline, CDR1 SGHAT and CDR2 FQNNGV. The CDR3 is CASSFGRGQSYYEQYF. CDR3 in DNA: TGTGCCAGCAGCTTTGGCAGGGGGCAATCCTACTACGAGCAGTACTTC.

The V gene is TRBV7-9, the J gene TRBJ1-5; 8 bases fit TRBD1. The V gene's germline CDR1 is SEHNR and CDR2 FQNEAQ (reference sequence). The ends lost 6 bases at V and 6 bases at J; junction bases unmatched: 4. The CDR3 totals 13 residues. The CDR3 nucleotides read TGTGCCAGCAGTTCAGACAGGGGTCAGCCCCAGCATTTT. It encodes CASSSDRGQPQHF.

This rearrangement joins TRBV29-1 to TRBJ1-2; possible D gene TRBD1, 5 bases. The V gene's germline CDR1 is SQVTM and CDR2 ANQGSEA. This CDR3 is 15 amino acids long. Trimming removed 0 bases at V and 2 bases at J, with 13 bases between. The CDR3 reads CSVEDGAGRNYGYTF. The CDR3 DNA follows: TGCAGCGTTGAAGATGGCGCAGGGCGAAACTATGGCTACACCTTC. Filled out from reference TRBV29-1 and TRBJ1-2, the complete variable domain reads SAVISQKPSRDICQRGTSLTIQCQVDSQVTMMFWYRQQPGQSLTLIATANQGSEATYESGFVIDKFPISRPNLTFSTLTVSNMSPEDSSIYLCSVEDGAGRNYGYTFGSGTRLTVV.

The rearrangement uses TRBV10-3 and TRBJ2-1, with 11 bases matching TRBD2. Germline V gene lookup returns CDR1 ENHRY and CDR2 SYGVKD. The CDR3 extends over 17 amino acids. The J segment lost 0 bases and the V segment lost 5 bases, leaving 6 bases of the junction unmatched. The CDR3 nucleotides are TGTGCCATCAGTAGTACTAGCGGGAGACTCTCCTACAATGAGCAGTTCTTC. This sequence encodes CAISSTSGRLSYNEQFF.